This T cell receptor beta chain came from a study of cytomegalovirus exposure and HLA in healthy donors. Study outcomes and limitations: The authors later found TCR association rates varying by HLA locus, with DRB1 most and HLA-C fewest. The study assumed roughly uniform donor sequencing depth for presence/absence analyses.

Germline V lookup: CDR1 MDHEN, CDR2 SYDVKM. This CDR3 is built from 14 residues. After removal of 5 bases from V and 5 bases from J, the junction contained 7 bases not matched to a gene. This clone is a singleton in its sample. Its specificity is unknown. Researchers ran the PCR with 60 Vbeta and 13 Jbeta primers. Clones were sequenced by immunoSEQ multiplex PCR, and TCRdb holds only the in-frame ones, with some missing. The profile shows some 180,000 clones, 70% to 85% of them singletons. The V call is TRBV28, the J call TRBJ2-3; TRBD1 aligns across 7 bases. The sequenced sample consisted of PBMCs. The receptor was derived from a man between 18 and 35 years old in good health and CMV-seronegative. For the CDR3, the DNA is TGTGCCAGCAGTGTCGGGACAGACATAGATACGCAGTATTTT. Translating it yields CASSVGTDIDTQYF.